The entry that follows covers one TCR beta chain sequence. The data originate from a study of blood T cell repertoires in COVID-19. Study summary: Acute and convalescent COVID-19 samples came from the United States, Italy and Spain.

CDR3 length: 17 residues. Trimming took 4 bases from V and 4 from J; bases not matched to a gene: 5. In germline, CDR1 is MNHEY, CDR2 SMNVEV (reference sequence). Repertoires were generated with immunoSEQ multiplex PCR, while TCRdb's copy carries only in-frame clones and drops some. The data show approximately 330,000 clones, 87% seen once. The material sequenced was peripheral blood. The clonotype was recovered from a man between 25 and 39 years old with COVID-19, enrolled during active disease. The rearrangement links TRBV27 to TRBJ2-3; TRBD2 aligns across 16 bases. The CDR3 coding sequence is TGTGCCAGCAGTTATGGGACTAGCGGGAGGGCCCCAGATACGCAGTATTTT. Translating gives CASSYGTSGRAPDTQYF.